The present TCR beta chain was sequenced within a study of T-cell memory formation after mild COVID-19. Study background: The two donors had largely donor-specific TCR clusters. Whole-study findings and limits: Among CD4+ contracting clones, most were CM and EM, and CD8+ ones EMRA.

As for this clonotype: Its antigen is currently unknown.

Trimming stripped 0 bases from V and 3 bases from J, with 12 bases between. The CDR3 sequence is 15 residues long. Germline CDR1 and CDR2: MNHEY and SVGAGI. TCRdb reprocessed the 5' RACE reads with MiXCR, giving one entry per CDR3 protein. This table holds some 490,000 distinct CDR3 sequences, about 20% found once. The specimen sequenced was PBMCs or a T cell subset sorted from them (not recorded which). The clonotype originates from an adult woman who had mild COVID-19 (a few samples of this study predate the infection). Cell type and time point are not known. V and J are TRBV6-5 and TRBJ2-7, with a tentative D call TRBD1 (6 bases). In nucleotides, the CDR3 is TGTGCCAGCAGTTACTCGACAGGTTCGGACTACGAGCAGTACTTC. Encoded protein: CASSYSTGSDYEQYF.